This T cell receptor (beta chain) emerged from a study of blood T cell repertoires in COVID-19. For the study at large: Donors in the United States, Italy and Spain gave samples during acute or convalescent COVID-19. In each case, the material was cDNA or gDNA derived from T cells, B-cell-depleted T cells, or PBMCs.

The CDR3 loop spans 15 amino acids. Trimming left V 4 bases short and J 1 base short, with 16 bases between. CDR1 and CDR2 from the germline V gene are SQVTM and ANQGSEA. Original analysis: Estimated nucleated cell counts came from reference gene primer amplification. TCRdb's table, derived via immunoSEQ multiplex PCR, lists solely in-frame clones and lacks some. The V and J calls and clone size are taken from that table; D and trimming were inferred from the DNA. Among over 200,000 clones listed, more than 85% were seen once. The rearrangement joins TRBV29-1 to TRBJ2-5, with D perhaps matching TRBD2 (7 bases). Sample: peripheral blood. This clonotype was sampled from a man between 40 and 49 years old with active or convalescent COVID-19. CDR3: CSVGMVGGGQETQYF. The CDR3 nucleotides are TGCAGCGTTGGGATGGTGGGAGGGGGCCAAGAGACCCAGTACTTC.